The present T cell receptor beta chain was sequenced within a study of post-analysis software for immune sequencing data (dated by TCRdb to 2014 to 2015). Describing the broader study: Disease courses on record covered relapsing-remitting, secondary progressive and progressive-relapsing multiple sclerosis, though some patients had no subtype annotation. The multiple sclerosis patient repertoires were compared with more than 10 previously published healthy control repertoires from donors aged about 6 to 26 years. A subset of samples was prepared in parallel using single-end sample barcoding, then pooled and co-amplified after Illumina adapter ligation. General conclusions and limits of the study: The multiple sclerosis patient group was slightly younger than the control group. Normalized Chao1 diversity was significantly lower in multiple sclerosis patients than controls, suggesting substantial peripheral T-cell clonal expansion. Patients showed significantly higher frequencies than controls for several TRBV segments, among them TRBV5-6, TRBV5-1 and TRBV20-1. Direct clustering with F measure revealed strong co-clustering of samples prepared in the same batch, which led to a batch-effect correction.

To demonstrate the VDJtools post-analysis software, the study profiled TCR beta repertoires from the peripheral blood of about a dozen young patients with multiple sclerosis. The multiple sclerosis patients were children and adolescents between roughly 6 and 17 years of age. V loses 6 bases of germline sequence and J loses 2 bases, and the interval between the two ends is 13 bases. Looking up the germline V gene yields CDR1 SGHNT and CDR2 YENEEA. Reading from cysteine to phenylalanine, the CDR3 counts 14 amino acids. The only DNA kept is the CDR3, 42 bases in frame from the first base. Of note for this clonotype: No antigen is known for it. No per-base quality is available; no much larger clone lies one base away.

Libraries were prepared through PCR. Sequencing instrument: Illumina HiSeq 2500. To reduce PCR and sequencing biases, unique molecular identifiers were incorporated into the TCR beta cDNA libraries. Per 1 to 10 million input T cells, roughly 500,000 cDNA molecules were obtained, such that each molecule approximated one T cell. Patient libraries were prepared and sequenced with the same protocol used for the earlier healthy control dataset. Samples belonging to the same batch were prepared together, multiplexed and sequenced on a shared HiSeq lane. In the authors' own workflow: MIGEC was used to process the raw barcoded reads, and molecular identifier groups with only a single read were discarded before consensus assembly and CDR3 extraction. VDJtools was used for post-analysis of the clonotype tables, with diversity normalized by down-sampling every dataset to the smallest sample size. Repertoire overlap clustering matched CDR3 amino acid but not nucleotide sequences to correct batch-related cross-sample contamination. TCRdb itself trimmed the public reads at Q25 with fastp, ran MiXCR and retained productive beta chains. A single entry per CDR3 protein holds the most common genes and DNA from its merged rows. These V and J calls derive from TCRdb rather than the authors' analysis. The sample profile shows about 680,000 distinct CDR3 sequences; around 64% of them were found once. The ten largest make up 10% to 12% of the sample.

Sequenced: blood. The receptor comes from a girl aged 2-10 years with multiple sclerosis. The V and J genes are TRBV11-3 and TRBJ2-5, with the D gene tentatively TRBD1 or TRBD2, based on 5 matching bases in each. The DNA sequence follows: TGTGCCAGCAGACTCGGGGCTCTACAAGAGACCCAGTACTTC. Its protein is CASRLGALQETQYF.